The 24 T cell receptor beta chains below come from one sample, sequenced in a study of T-cell reconstitution after alpha-beta-depleted transplantation in children. During its preparation, the TCRbeta library received unique molecular identifiers. TCRdb called the PCR reads again in MiXCR, with one record for every CDR3 protein. The sample includes roughly 610,000 distinct CDR3 sequences, more than 9% of them seen just once. The sample was PBMCs from the stem cell graft donor, taken from the stem cell graft. Source of these receptors: a human donor who donated a stem cell graft to a child with acute myeloid leukemia.

The genes are TRBV9 and TRBJ2-4; D is possibly TRBD1 (6 bases). Trimming took 4 bases from V and 7 from J, leaving 15 bases between them. Germline loops: CDR1 SGDLS, CDR2 YYNGEE. The CDR3 runs to 14 residues. Here the CDR3 reads CASSPRTGLNIQYF. The CDR3 DNA sequence: TGTGCCAGCAGCCCCCGAACAGGGTTGAACATTCAGTACTTC.

This clonotype showed up many times. The CDR3 is CASSPDRYNEQFF. The CDR3 DNA follows: TGTGCCAGCAGTCCAGACAGATACAATGAGCAGTTCTTC. The gene calls are TRBV7-8 and TRBJ2-1; possibly TRBD1 for D (5 bases). V shed 6 bases and J shed 4 bases, with 10 bases lying between them. Germline-derived CDR1 and CDR2 are SGHVS and FQNEAQ. This CDR3 has 13 residues.

This clonotype has only one observation. The chain employs TRBV3-1 and TRBJ2-5, with 12 bases lining up with TRBD2. The V segment lost 8 bases and the J segment 5 bases; nucleotides outside the gene matches: 9. The CDR3 extends over 15 amino acids. Germline CDR1 is LGHDT and CDR2 is YNNKEL (reference sequence). The DNA of the CDR3 is TGTGCCAGCGGCGCTAGCGGGAGGGCCATGGAGACCCAGTACTTC. Amino acids: CASGASGRAMETQYF.

V usage is TRBV14 and J usage is TRBJ2-1; 11 bases line up with TRBD2. This CDR3 has 21 amino acids. Per the germline V gene, CDR1 is SGHDN and CDR2 is FVKESK. Germline trimming cut 0 bases from V and 8 bases from J; bases unmatched to any gene: 21. The CDR3 nucleotides read TGTGCCAGCAGCCAAGATCGGCTAGCGGGAGGCCCGGACGAGAGTTTCTATGAGCAGTTCTTC. Residues: CASSQDRLAGGPDESFYEQFF.

V and J are TRBV7-3 and TRBJ1-2; no definite D call. This CDR3 has 15 amino acids. V lost 0 bases, J lost 3 bases, and 11 bases lay in between. CDR1 is SGHTA and CDR2 is FQGTGA in the germline V gene. DNA for the CDR3: TGTGCCAGCAGCTTAACAGTAGGGATTGACTATGGCTACACCTTC. Translating it yields CASSLTVGIDYGYTF. The full variable domain, with the rest looked up from reference TRBV7-3 and TRBJ1-2, is GAGVSQTPSNKVTEKGKYVELRCDPISGHTALYWYRQSLGQGPEFLIYFQGTGAADDSGLPNDRFFAVRPEGSVSTLKIQRTERGDSAVYLCASSLTVGIDYGYTFGSGTRLTVV.

This rearrangement joins TRBV20-1 to TRBJ1-4; TRBD1 might be the D (5 bases). V shed 0 bases and J shed 1 base, with 12 bases lying between them. The CDR3 has 16 residues. Germline CDR1 DFQATT, CDR2 SNEGSKA (reference sequence). The CDR3 here is CSARDQGAVTNEKLFF. The CDR3, as DNA: TGCAGTGCTAGAGATCAAGGGGCAGTAACTAATGAAAAACTGTTTTTT.

This clonotype occurred a few times. V usage is TRBV9 and J usage is TRBJ2-5; 9 nucleotides agree with TRBD1. V was clipped by 6 bases and J by 4 bases; unmatched bases: 10. Germline V gene lookup returns CDR1 SGDLS and CDR2 YYNGEE. The CDR3 spans 15 residues. Here the CDR3 DNA reads TGTGCCAGCACCGACGATACAGGGGGCCGAGAGACCCAGTACTTC. Its protein is CASTDDTGGRETQYF.

This chain uses TRBV10-3 with TRBJ2-5; possible D gene TRBD1, 5 bases. The ends were cut back, 4 bases at V and 3 bases at J, with 9 bases in the middle. Germline assignment: CDR1 ENHRY and CDR2 SYGVKD. This CDR3 spans 13 amino acids. The CDR3 loop is CAISVQGKETQYF. The CDR3 DNA reads TGTGCCATCAGTGTGCAGGGAAAAGAGACCCAGTACTTC.

The table lists this clonotype with a few counts. The J gene is TRBJ2-3, the V gene TRBV4-2; TRBD2 aligns across 8 bases. CDR3 length equals 16 residues. Germline V gives CDR1 LGHNA, CDR2 YNFKEQ. V shed 4 bases, J shed 2 bases, and the junction held 8 bases outside the gene matches. The CDR3 DNA reads as TGTGCCAGCAGCCTTAAAGCGGGAGTGGACACAGATACGCAGTATTTT. Translating it yields CASSLKAGVDTDTQYF.

The chain couples TRBV4-2 to TRBJ2-7; perhaps D is TRBD1 or TRBD2 (5 bases each). Looked up from germline, CDR1 is LGHNA and CDR2 is YNFKEQ. V lost 4 bases, J lost 7 bases, and 20 bases lay in between. This CDR3 is 15 amino acids long. CDR3 protein: CASSPTGATPGEQYF. The CDR3 DNA follows: TGTGCCAGCAGCCCGACCGGGGCCACTCCGGGGGAGCAGTACTTC.

This clonotype occurred many times. J is TRBJ2-3 and V is TRBV7-2; D is tentatively TRBD1 or TRBD2 (5 bases each). The germline CDR1 and CDR2 sequences are SGHTA and FQGNSA. CDR3 length equals 19 residues. V was clipped by 2 bases and J by 1 base, with 22 bases between them. The CDR3 nucleotides read TGTGCCAGCAGCTTAAAAGTAACGGGGCGGCGGCTGGGCACAGATACGCAGTATTTT. This sequence encodes CASSLKVTGRRLGTDTQYF.

This clonotype has just a few counts. The J gene is TRBJ2-6, the V gene TRBV6-1; D perhaps matches TRBD1 (6 bases). CDR1 MNHNS and CDR2 SASEGT come from the germline V gene. This CDR3 is built from 16 residues. V was pared by 9 bases and J by 0 bases, with 15 bases between. CDR3 region: CASRDTSTSGANVLTF. DNA of the CDR3: TGTGCCAGTCGGGACACTTCAACCTCTGGGGCCAACGTCCTGACTTTC.

There are many counts of this clonotype. The chain carries TRBV28 and TRBJ2-3; 7 bases fit TRBD2. This CDR3 region has 16 residues. Unmatched junction bases numbered 8, after V lost 5 bases and J lost 0 bases. Germline lookup yields CDR1 MDHEN and CDR2 SYDVKM. The CDR3 spells CASSIMSGTSTDTQYF. DNA for the CDR3: TGTGCCAGCAGTATAATGAGCGGGACCAGCACAGATACGCAGTATTTT.

This clonotype was detected ten times or more. The rearrangement uses TRBV7-9 and TRBJ2-7; 11 nucleotides agree with TRBD2. Germline V gene lookup returns CDR1 SEHNR and CDR2 FQNEAQ (reference sequence). The CDR3 covers 15 residues. The V segment lost 5 bases and the J segment 2 bases; nucleotides outside the gene matches: 5. CDR3 nucleotide sequence: TGTGCCAGCAGCGCTATGACTAGCGGGACCTACGAGCAGTACTTC. This sequence encodes CASSAMTSGTYEQYF.

This clonotype has just a few counts. The V call is TRBV20-1, the J call TRBJ2-3, with 9 bases that match TRBD2. With V trimmed by 3 bases and J by 5 bases, 12 bases remained unmatched. Germline V gives CDR1 DFQATT, CDR2 SNEGSKA (reference sequence). This CDR3 comprises 16 residues. This CDR3 is CSASRLAATLGDTQYF. CDR3 sequence (DNA): TGCAGTGCTAGCAGACTAGCGGCCACGTTGGGAGATACGCAGTATTTT.

The chain employs TRBV29-1 and TRBJ2-4; no clear D gene. V lost 4 bases and J lost 6, with 13 bases in between. Germline CDR1 SQVTM, CDR2 ANQGSEA. CDR3 length: 13 amino acids. The CDR3 DNA sequence: TGCAGCGTTGTCCTGGGCGGTGGAAACATTCAGTACTTC. It is translated as CSVVLGGGNIQYF.

In this sample, this clonotype turned up a few times. This sequence joins TRBV6-2 or TRBV6-3 and TRBJ2-5, with D perhaps TRBD2 (6 bases). Looked up from germline, CDR1 is MNHEY and CDR2 is SVGEGT. Trimming took off 10 bases at V and 1 base at J, with 16 bases between the two ends. CDR3 length: 14 residues. The CDR3 is CATGREPFQETQYF. The CDR3, as DNA: TGTGCCACCGGTCGGGAGCCTTTCCAAGAGACCCAGTACTTC.

This clonotype showed up many times. This chain uses TRBV5-1 with TRBJ2-2; tentative D call: TRBD2 (6 bases). Germline V lookup: CDR1 SGHRS, CDR2 YFSETQ. This CDR3 spans 14 amino acids. V lost 0 bases and J 7 bases, leaving 10 bases between the germline ends. The DNA for the CDR3 is TGCGCCAGCAGCTTGGTGCAGGGAGGCGGGGAGCTGTTTTTT. It is translated as CASSLVQGGGELFF.

In this sample, this clonotype turned up a few times. The gene calls are TRBV5-5 and TRBJ1-5, with D possibly TRBD1 on 5 matching bases. The CDR3 sequence is 14 residues long. Germline CDR1 SGHKS, CDR2 YYEKEE (reference sequence). V gave up 0 bases and J gave up 2 bases, with 6 bases separating them. CDR3 amino acids: CASSLEQGNQPQHF. The CDR3 DNA reads as TGTGCCAGCAGCTTGGAACAGGGCAATCAGCCCCAGCATTTT.

The gene calls are TRBV6-2 or TRBV6-3 and TRBJ2-2; 7 bases align to TRBD2. The CDR3 has 14 residues. Germline CDR1 is MNHEY and CDR2 is SVGEGT. The V segment lost 7 bases and the J segment 2 bases; nucleotides outside the gene matches: 4. CDR3 residues: CASTLGLNTGELFF. CDR3 nucleotide sequence: TGTGCCAGCACCCTGGGACTAAACACCGGGGAGCTGTTTTTT.

This clonotype has more than one count but fewer than ten. The gene calls are TRBV20-1 and TRBJ2-1; 7 bases map to TRBD1. Per germline, CDR1 DFQATT and CDR2 SNEGSKA (reference sequence). The CDR3 length is 12 residues. V trimming: 5 bases; J trimming: 6 bases; junction bases outside the gene matches: 4. CDR3 sequence (DNA): TGCAGTGCTTCCCCAGGGGGCAATGAGCAGTTCTTC. It codes for CSASPGGNEQFF.

This clonotype has at least ten counts. V usage is TRBV10-3 and J usage is TRBJ1-2; 8 bases line up with TRBD1. Germline V gives CDR1 ENHRY, CDR2 SYGVKD. The CDR3 sequence is 15 residues long. V dropped 2 bases and J dropped 8; count of bases not matched to a gene: 10. CDR3 nucleotide sequence: TGTGCCATCAGTGAGAATAATCGGGACAGGAAGGGCTACACCTTC. It specifies CAISENNRDRKGYTF.

This clonotype was observed a few times. V is TRBV20-1 and J is TRBJ2-3; D is ambiguous. Trimming stripped 6 bases from V and 2 bases from J, with 12 bases between. The CDR3 length is 13 residues. Germline CDR1 and CDR2: DFQATT and SNEGSKA (reference sequence). CDR3 coding DNA: TGCAGTGCCATCCAGTGGGACACAGATACGCAGTATTTT. It is translated as CSAIQWDTDTQYF.

This clonotype was observed a few times. At one end, the junction sequence differs from germline, possibly due to a read error. This chain links TRBV2 with TRBJ2-3; 7 bases are shared with TRBD2. The germline V gene has CDR1 SNHLY and CDR2 FYNNEI. This CDR3 is built from 19 residues. CDR3 DNA: TGTACCAGCAGTTTCAGTGGGGGAGGGCTAGCCAGGGCCGCAGATACGCAGTATTTT. Its protein is CTSSFSGGGLARAADTQYF.